Below, 18 T cell receptor beta chains from the same sample are listed, as sequenced in a study of identical twins. Each CDR3 protein gets one entry after TCRdb re-called the 5' RACE reads with MiXCR. This sample has around 480,000 distinct CDR3 sequences; 14% occur once, and the top ten carry around 0.52%. In addition, the sample was reused for a study of yellow fever vaccine responses in identical twins.

Sequenced input: CD4+ T cells sorted from blood. The receptors shown here come from a woman younger than 30 in good health.

This clonotype was picked up many times. The V call is TRBV9, the J call TRBJ2-3, with TRBD2 matching over 9 bases. The CDR3 loop spans 20 amino acids. Per the germline V gene, CDR1 is SGDLS and CDR2 is YYNGEE. The V segment lost 0 bases and the J segment 0 bases; nucleotides outside the gene matches: 14. The CDR3 loop reads CASSVGRVAGGPESTDTQYF. The CDR3 DNA reads TGTGCCAGCAGCGTAGGTCGCGTGGCGGGGGGGCCCGAGAGCACAGATACGCAGTATTTT.

The CDR3 is CASSRGLNSNQPQHF. In nucleotides, the CDR3 is TGTGCCAGCAGCCGGGGCCTTAATAGCAATCAGCCCCAGCATTTT. This rearrangement joins TRBV9 to TRBJ1-5; tentatively, D is TRBD1 (5 bases). V dropped 4 bases and J dropped 0 bases, with 11 bases sitting between them. The CDR3 runs to 15 residues. Germline V gene lookup returns CDR1 SGDLS and CDR2 YYNGEE.

This clonotype has a handful of counts. The chain links TRBV6-2 or TRBV6-3 to TRBJ2-1, with a weak D call TRBD2 (5 bases). CDR1 is MNHEY, CDR2 SVGEGT, per germline. V was shortened by 0 bases and J by 5 bases, with 20 bases between the two germline ends. The CDR3 contains 18 residues. This CDR3 is CASSYSDPLRETNNEQFF. DNA for the CDR3: TGTGCCAGCAGTTACTCTGACCCCCTTAGGGAGACGAACAATGAGCAGTTCTTC.

This clonotype appeared many times. This chain connects TRBV3-1 to TRBJ2-7; D gene unclear. Trimming shortened V by 2 bases and J by 3 bases, and 5 bases separated the two germline ends. The CDR3 is made up of 12 amino acids. Germline assignment: CDR1 LGHDT and CDR2 YNNKEL (reference sequence). The CDR3 DNA follows: TGTGCCAGCAGCCAAAGCCTCTACGAGCAGTACTTC. Residues: CASSQSLYEQYF.

This clonotype was seen only a few times. The CDR3 DNA reads TGTGCCAGCAGTTATATGGACAGATCCTACAATGAGCAGTTCTTC. Protein product: CASSYMDRSYNEQFF. The chain is built from TRBV6-5 and TRBJ2-1; tentative D call: TRBD1 (6 bases). The V gene's germline CDR1 is MNHEY and CDR2 SVGAGI. CDR3 length: 15 amino acids. The germline V and J ends were trimmed by 3 bases and 1 base, with 10 bases remaining between them.

The V and J genes are TRBV11-2 and TRBJ2-3, with TRBD2 matching 11 bases. CDR3 length: 16 amino acids. The germline gives CDR1 SGHAT, CDR2 FQNNGV. J lost 4 bases, V lost 5 bases, and 8 bases had no gene match. CDR3 in amino acids: CASSPRLAGRADTQYF. CDR3 DNA: TGTGCCAGCAGCCCGCGACTAGCGGGAAGAGCAGATACGCAGTATTTT.

The chain uses TRBV7-2 and TRBJ2-7, with unresolved D. The V gene lost 1 base and the J gene lost 9 bases, with 13 bases spanning the gap. Germline V gene data show CDR1 as SGHTA and CDR2 as FQGNSA. CDR3 length equals 13 residues. The CDR3 DNA reads TGTGCCAGCAGCTTAGGTGGAAGCGCCTGGCAGTACTTC. Translation gives CASSLGGSAWQYF.

The V gene is TRBV5-6, the J gene TRBJ1-6, with D unclear. Looked up from germline, CDR1 is SGHDT and CDR2 is YYEEEE. This CDR3 is 13 amino acids long. V lost 1 base to trimming and J lost 6 bases, with 5 bases between them. The CDR3 DNA sequence: TGTGCCAGCAGCTTGCGCATTAATTCACCCCTCCACTTT. It encodes CASSLRINSPLHF. Based on the CDR3 plus reference TRBV5-6 and TRBJ1-6, the full variable domain is DAGVTQSPTHLIKTRGQQVTLRCSPKSGHDTVSWYQQALGQGPQFIFQYYEEEERQRGNFPDRFSGHQFPNYSSELNVNALLLGDSALYLCASSLRINSPLHFGNGTRLTVT.

This clonotype occurred a few times. V is TRBV7-3 and J is TRBJ1-6, with D unclear. From germline, CDR1 is SGHTA and CDR2 FQGTGA. CDR3 size: 14 residues. V lost 4 bases to trimming and J lost 8 bases, with 12 bases between them. The CDR3 DNA sequence: TGTGCCAGCAGCTCTGGGAGAATGGATTCACCCCTCCACTTT. This encodes CASSSGRMDSPLHF.

The CDR3, as DNA: TGTGCCAGCAGCCGGACCGTGCTCGGTGAGCAGTTCTTC. Its protein product is CASSRTVLGEQFF. The chain carries TRBV7-2 and TRBJ2-1; D unresolved. Germline-derived CDR1 and CDR2 are SGHTA and FQGNSA. This CDR3 is 13 amino acids long. The V end was cut by 5 bases, the J end by 9 bases, with 14 bases between.

This clonotype has only a few counts. The rearrangement joins TRBV3-1 to TRBJ2-1; D is unresolved. The CDR3 is made up of 13 amino acids. Germline values: CDR1 LGHDT, CDR2 YNNKEL (reference sequence). V was clipped by 5 bases and J by 5 bases, with 10 bases between them. CDR3 bases: TGTGCCAGCAGCTACGGACGTAACAATGAGCAGTTCTTC. Amino acids: CASSYGRNNEQFF.

Only a few counts were recorded for this clonotype. The chain employs TRBV5-1 and TRBJ1-6; D may be TRBD1 (5 bases). Germline V gives CDR1 SGHRS, CDR2 YFSETQ. The CDR3 consists of 15 residues. V lost 3 bases and J lost 10, with 17 bases in between. DNA of the CDR3: TGCGCCAGCAGCTCGGCGGGGGGATCGAGGTCACCCCTCCACTTT. This gives the protein CASSSAGGSRSPLHF.

The CDR3 nucleotides read TGCGCCAGCAGTGAGGGACAGGGGGCCACAGATACGCAGTATTTT. Protein: CASSEGQGATDTQYF. The gene calls are TRBV10-1 and TRBJ2-3; 11 positions agree with TRBD1. Germline trimming cut 2 bases from V and 2 bases from J; bases unmatched to any gene: 0. The CDR3 totals 15 residues. Germline V gene data show CDR1 as WNHNN and CDR2 as SYGVQD (reference sequence).

This clonotype was observed a few times. This sequence joins TRBV10-3 and TRBJ2-1; 7 bases align to TRBD2. Germline V gene lookup returns CDR1 ENHRY and CDR2 SYGVKD. This CDR3 has 13 residues. Germline trimming cut 9 bases from V and 7 bases from J; bases unmatched to any gene: 9. The CDR3 spells CAMTAGMENEQFF. The CDR3 bases are TGTGCCATGACAGCGGGAATGGAGAATGAGCAGTTCTTC.

CDR3 bases: TGCGCCAGCAGCCAAGATCCCGGCGGGGACACTTACAATGAGCAGTTCTTC. Translation: CASSQDPGGDTYNEQFF. V usage is TRBV4-3 and J usage is TRBJ2-1, with D perhaps being TRBD1 or TRBD2 (6 bases each). Trimming pared 0 bases from V and 4 bases from J, leaving 16 bases between. This CDR3 is built from 17 residues. Germline assignment: CDR1 LGHNA and CDR2 YSLEER.

This chain links TRBV11-2 with TRBJ2-1; 7 nucleotides match TRBD2. This CDR3 has 16 residues. V was clipped by 3 bases and J by 5 bases; unmatched bases: 10. The germline gives CDR1 SGHAT, CDR2 FQNNGV. The chain's CDR3 is CASSLRLAEINNEQFF. CDR3 sequence (DNA): TGTGCCAGCAGCTTGCGACTAGCAGAGATCAACAATGAGCAGTTCTTC.

V usage is TRBV9 and J usage is TRBJ1-6; D remains ambiguous. This CDR3 contains 15 residues. Trimming took 3 bases from V and 2 from J, leaving 9 bases between them. Germline CDR1 and CDR2: SGDLS and YYNGEE. The CDR3 nucleotides are TGTGCCAGCAGCGATCCGGGCCCCTATAATTCACCCCTCCACTTT. Encoded protein: CASSDPGPYNSPLHF.

The rearrangement uses TRBV27 and TRBJ2-1; D could derive from TRBD1 or TRBD2 (5 bases each). V lost 5 bases, J lost 12 bases, and 20 bases lay in between. The V gene's germline CDR1 is MNHEY and CDR2 SMNVEV (reference sequence). This CDR3 contains 14 residues. The CDR3 sequence: CASSQLGVTVGQFF. The CDR3 bases are TGTGCCAGCAGTCAACTGGGGGTGACGGTAGGGCAGTTCTTC.